This passage covers 30 T cell receptor beta chains from one sample sequenced in a study of OX40 agonist ivuxolimab in advanced cancers. Profiling relied on immunoSEQ multiplex PCR, and the TCRdb table lists in-frame clones only, not all of them. The sample has about 32,000 clones, over 80% seen once. The sample consisted of CD4+ or CD8+ T cells sorted from blood, taken in a trial of the OX40 agonist ivuxolimab. Receptors originate from an adult with an advanced solid tumor such as melanoma, head and neck, liver or kidney cancer.

J is TRBJ1-2 and V is TRBV4-1; D is uncertain. CDR3 length equals 16 residues. With 4 bases removed from V and 2 bases from J, the gap between germline ends came to 17 bases. Germline V gene lookup returns CDR1 MGHRA and CDR2 YSYEKL. The CDR3, as DNA: TGCGCCAGCAGCCCTCGAATCGAGGCCGCCAACTATGGCTACACCTTC. It translates to CASSPRIEAANYGYTF.

The chain recombines TRBV19 with TRBJ1-3; D is unresolved. Trimming took 3 bases from V and 4 from J, leaving 13 bases between them. The CDR3 covers 15 residues. CDR1 is LNHDA, CDR2 SQIVND, per germline (reference sequence). CDR3: CASSMSSAAGNTIYF. For the CDR3, the DNA is TGTGCCAGTAGTATGTCATCGGCAGCCGGAAACACCATATATTTT.

The chain joins TRBV5-5 to TRBJ1-2, with 9 bases that match TRBD1. Germline-derived CDR1 and CDR2 are SGHKS and YYEKEE (reference sequence). The CDR3 loop spans 17 amino acids. V shed 4 bases and J 3 bases; nucleotides not matched to a gene: 13. DNA of the CDR3: TGTGCCAGCAGCGACCCCTACATAGACAGGGGGGACTATGGCTACACCTTC. This encodes CASSDPYIDRGDYGYTF.

The chain combines TRBV14 with TRBJ1-1; no definite D call. The CDR3 is made up of 15 amino acids. V was cut by 2 bases and J by 7 bases, with 17 bases left in between. CDR1 SGHDN and CDR2 FVKESK come from the germline V gene. DNA of the CDR3: TGTGCCAGCAGCCAAAAAGCAGGCTACCCTGATGAAGCTTTCTTT. Translation: CASSQKAGYPDEAFF.

This clone was recorded a few times. The chain recombines TRBV7-9 with TRBJ1-6; TRBD1 aligns across 9 bases. The V segment lost 5 bases and the J segment 7 bases; nucleotides outside the gene matches: 3. The CDR3 has 14 residues. CDR1 and CDR2 from the germline V gene are SEHNR and FQNEAQ (reference sequence). Written as DNA, the CDR3 is TGTGCCAGCAGCGAGACAGGGGGAAATTCACCCCTCCACTTT. Translating it yields CASSETGGNSPLHF.

This chain links TRBV5-1 with TRBJ2-1; D is possibly TRBD1 (6 bases). Trimming removed 4 bases at V and 4 bases at J, with 12 bases between. CDR1 SGHRS and CDR2 YFSETQ come from the germline V gene. CDR3 length: 14 amino acids. The CDR3 nucleotides are TGCGCCAGCAGCATGGACAGCTTATACAATGAGCAGTTCTTC. Amino acid sequence: CASSMDSLYNEQFF.

The V gene is TRBV27, the J gene TRBJ2-7, with D possibly TRBD1 on 5 matching bases. The CDR3 runs 13 residues. Germline lookup yields CDR1 MNHEY and CDR2 SMNVEV (reference sequence). The V and J ends lost 4 bases and 0 bases respectively, with 7 bases between them. CDR3 loop: CASSSDSSYEQYF. CDR3 sequence (DNA): TGTGCCAGCAGTTCCGACAGCTCCTACGAGCAGTACTTC.

The chain couples TRBV29-1 to TRBJ2-1; either TRBD1 or TRBD2 may supply D (5 bases each). V lost 3 bases to trimming and J lost 5 bases, with 11 bases between them. Looked up from germline, CDR1 is SQVTM and CDR2 is ANQGSEA. The length of the CDR3 is 13 residues. CDR3 protein: CSVEGTDNNEQFF. In DNA form, the CDR3 reads TGCAGCGTTGAGGGGACGGATAACAATGAGCAGTTCTTC.

The chain combines TRBV4-3 with TRBJ2-3; TRBD1 matches at 9 bases. Germline CDR1 LGHNA, CDR2 YSLEER. Unmatched junction bases numbered 10, after V lost 5 bases and J lost 4 bases. The CDR3 runs 16 residues. CDR3 region: CASSNLDRGLADTQYF. CDR3 DNA: TGCGCCAGCAGCAATCTGGACAGGGGACTGGCAGATACGCAGTATTTT.

This clone has a single count. This chain uses TRBV5-5 with TRBJ2-2, with TRBD2 matching 7 bases. The CDR3 length is 16 residues. Germline CDR1 and CDR2: SGHKS and YYEKEE (reference sequence). Trimming removed 0 bases from V and 5 bases from J; junction bases left unmatched: 7. DNA for the CDR3: TGTGCCAGCAGCTTGGCCCTTAGCGGGTTGACCGGGGAGCTGTTTTTT. This sequence encodes CASSLALSGLTGELFF.

The chain employs TRBV5-1 and TRBJ2-6; TRBD2 might be the D (5 bases). Germline-derived CDR1 and CDR2 are SGHRS and YFSETQ. Between the trimmed V and J ends, which lost 4 bases and 0 bases, there was a span of 8 bases. The length of the CDR3 is 15 residues. As DNA, the CDR3 is TGCGCCAGCAGCCCCGGGAACTCTGGGGCCAACGTCCTGACTTTC. It codes for CASSPGNSGANVLTF.

As to this clone: Other DNA sequences from this sample encode an identical CDR3 as well. V is TRBV9 and J is TRBJ1-5; D is uncertain. V was trimmed by 2 bases and J by 1 base, leaving 7 bases between them. Germline lookup yields CDR1 SGDLS and CDR2 YYNGEE. The CDR3 totals 14 residues. CDR3 DNA: TGTGCCAGCAGCGTTGACGGGAGCAATCAGCCCCAGCATTTT. This encodes CASSVDGSNQPQHF. The full variable domain, completed using reference TRBV9 and TRBJ1-5, is DSGVTQTPKHLITATGQRVTLRCSPRSGDLSVYWYQQSLDQGLQFLIQYYNGEERAKGNILERFSAQQFPDLHSELNLSSLELGDSALYFCASSVDGSNQPQHFGDGTRLSIL.

This clone was seen a single time. The CDR3 region is CASKLSGGANTGELFF. In nucleotides, the CDR3 is TGCGCCAGCAAACTTAGCGGGGGGGCCAACACCGGGGAGCTGTTTTTT. The genes are TRBV10-1 and TRBJ2-2; 11 nucleotides match TRBD2. V trimming: 7 bases; J trimming: 2 bases; junction bases outside the gene matches: 6. This CDR3 contains 16 residues. The germline V gene has CDR1 WNHNN and CDR2 SYGVQD (reference sequence).

This clone was counted once. The gene calls are TRBV7-9 and TRBJ2-5, with TRBD2 matching over 7 bases. This CDR3 is 14 amino acids long. CDR1 is SEHNR, CDR2 FQNEAQ, per germline (reference sequence). Trimming cost V 0 bases and J 3 bases; bases outside gene matches: 1. CDR3 sequence reads: CASSLAGGEETQYF. The CDR3 DNA reads TGTGCCAGCAGCTTAGCGGGAGGGGAAGAGACCCAGTACTTC.

In its sample, this clone was seen once. The rearrangement uses TRBV6-5 and TRBJ2-2, with 9 nucleotides matching TRBD1. V was clipped by 0 bases and J by 4 bases; unmatched bases: 3. There are 16 residues in the CDR3. CDR1 and CDR2 (germline): MNHEY, SVGAGI. The CDR3 coding sequence is TGTGCCAGCAGTTACTCCCGGGACAGGGCCACCGGGGAGCTGTTTTTT. Its translation is CASSYSRDRATGELFF.

The chain carries TRBV29-1 and TRBJ1-2; 7 nucleotides line up with TRBD1. The germline CDR1 and CDR2 sequences are SQVTM and ANQGSEA. This CDR3 is 12 amino acids long. Germline trimming cut 6 bases from V and 2 bases from J; bases unmatched to any gene: 3. CDR3 in amino acids: CSVPTGNYGYTF. The CDR3 bases are TGCAGCGTCCCGACAGGGAACTATGGCTACACCTTC.

About this clone: The germline gene is not matched at one end of the junction; a read error may be the cause. The chain links TRBV7-8 to TRBJ2-7; maybe TRBD1 (5 bases). CDR1 SGHVS and CDR2 FQNEAQ come from the germline V gene. CDR3 length equals 15 residues. In DNA, the CDR3 is TGTGCCAGCAGCTTAGTGCAGGGCCCTTCCTGCGAGCAGTACTTC. Its protein is CASSLVQGPSCEQYF. Full variable domain (missing parts from reference TRBV7-8 and TRBJ2-7): GAGVSQSPRYKVAKRGQDVALRCDPISGHVSLFWYQQALGQGPEFLTYFQNEAQLDKSGLPSDRFFAERPEGSVSTLKIQRTQQEDSAVYLCASSLVQGPSCEQYFGPGTRLTVT.

The chain joins TRBV5-6 to TRBJ2-1, with D perhaps given as TRBD1 or TRBD2 (6 bases each). The germline V gene has CDR1 SGHDT and CDR2 YYEEEE. The V end lost 2 bases, the J end lost 5 bases, and 14 bases lay between the germline ends. The CDR3 runs to 15 residues. CDR3 coding DNA: TGTGCCAGCAGCTTATCTGGAGGGGGACACAATGAGCAGTTCTTC. It is translated as CASSLSGGGHNEQFF.

This clone was seen just once. The V and J genes are TRBV7-6 and TRBJ2-7; 12 bases map to TRBD2. The CDR3 consists of 16 residues. The germline V gene encodes CDR1 SGHVS and CDR2 FNYEAQ. The ends lost 1 base at V and 4 bases at J; junction bases unmatched: 5. The CDR3 nucleotides are TGTGCCAGCAGCTTAGGAGGGACTAGCGGGTATTACGAGCAGTACTTC. Its protein product is CASSLGGTSGYYEQYF.

This clone was counted once. This chain connects TRBV5-6 to TRBJ2-7, with TRBD1 identical over 8 bases. Germline V gene data show CDR1 as SGHDT and CDR2 as YYEEEE. The length of the CDR3 is 14 residues. V trimming: 2 bases; J trimming: 4 bases; junction bases outside the gene matches: 5. DNA of the CDR3: TGTGCCAGCAGCTTCGGACAGGGCGATTACGAGCAGTACTTC. This sequence encodes CASSFGQGDYEQYF.

V and J are TRBV27 and TRBJ1-1; D might be TRBD1 (5 bases). Per the germline V gene, CDR1 is MNHEY and CDR2 is SMNVEV (reference sequence). Trimming pared 5 bases from V and 1 base from J, leaving 8 bases between. This CDR3 region has 13 residues. The CDR3 nucleotides are TGTGCCAGCAGTGGGGGACCGAACACTGAAGCTTTCTTT. This gives the protein CASSGGPNTEAFF.

This clone was detected a few times. The rearrangement joins TRBV4-2 to TRBJ1-2, with TRBD1 matching 8 bases. The CDR3 has 16 amino acids. Per germline, CDR1 LGHNA and CDR2 YNFKEQ. The V gene end was trimmed by 4 bases and the J gene end by 3 bases; junction bases not matched to a gene: 10. CDR3 sequence (DNA): TGTGCCAGCAGCCCCCCAGTGTTGACAGGGGACTATGGCTACACCTTC. Translating gives CASSPPVLTGDYGYTF.

The chain has TRBV9 and TRBJ2-1; 7 bases are a match to TRBD1. V shed 0 bases, J shed 6 bases, and the junction held 6 bases outside the gene matches. CDR3 length: 15 residues. Germline V gives CDR1 SGDLS, CDR2 YYNGEE. CDR3 bases: TGTGCCAGCAGCGTAGCTGAGACAGGGAGCAATGAGCAGTTCTTC. Its protein is CASSVAETGSNEQFF.

The chain links TRBV7-3 to TRBJ2-4; D not certain. Trimming removed 2 bases from V and 1 base from J, with 12 bases in between. The CDR3 is 16 amino acids. Germline CDR1 and CDR2: SGHTA and FQGTGA. CDR3 nucleotide sequence: TGTGCCAGCAGCTTATCGGGTCTCGGGGCCAAAAACATTCAGTACTTC. It specifies CASSLSGLGAKNIQYF.

This chain joins TRBV4-2 and TRBJ2-7; 10 bases are shared with TRBD2. Germline V lookup: CDR1 LGHNA, CDR2 YNFKEQ. The CDR3 covers 16 residues. V dropped 0 bases and J dropped 2; count of bases not matched to a gene: 4. CDR3 nucleotide sequence: TGTGCCAGCAGCCAAGATCCGAGCGGGGGGGCCTACGAGCAGTACTTC. Translation gives CASSQDPSGGAYEQYF.

This chain links TRBV27 with TRBJ2-1, with 8 bases that match TRBD1. Germline V gene lookup returns CDR1 MNHEY and CDR2 SMNVEV (reference sequence). The J segment lost 4 bases and the V segment lost 0 bases, leaving 5 bases of the junction unmatched. The CDR3 runs to 16 residues. For the CDR3, the DNA is TGTGCCAGCAGTTTATCCAGGGGGCGCTTTTACAATGAGCAGTTCTTC. It specifies CASSLSRGRFYNEQFF.

The chain carries TRBV29-1 and TRBJ1-2, with no clear D. Trimming left V 0 bases short and J 7 bases short, with 12 bases between. CDR1 is SQVTM, CDR2 ANQGSEA, per germline. The CDR3 is 13 amino acids. The CDR3: CSVEDGVRAGYTF. In nucleotides, the CDR3 is TGCAGCGTTGAAGATGGAGTTCGGGCTGGCTACACCTTC.

On this clone: Other DNA sequences within the sample encode an identical CDR3. DNA for the CDR3: TGTGCCAGCAGCTTGGGTGGGTACTACGAGCAGTACTTC. As protein: CASSLGGYYEQYF. The rearrangement uses TRBV5-5 and TRBJ2-7; the D is unclear. CDR1 and CDR2 (germline): SGHKS, YYEKEE (reference sequence). V lost 0 bases to trimming and J lost 3 bases, with 7 bases between them. This CDR3 region has 13 residues.

The rearrangement joins TRBV11-2 to TRBJ2-1; TRBD2 matches at 7 bases. Looked up from germline, CDR1 is SGHAT and CDR2 is FQNNGV. This CDR3 has 15 residues. The ends lost 0 bases at V and 7 bases at J; junction bases unmatched: 6. CDR3 residues: CASSLEAGDLNEQFF. The CDR3 DNA is TGTGCCAGCAGCTTAGAGGCGGGAGATCTGAATGAGCAGTTCTTC.

The chain joins TRBV11-3 to TRBJ2-5, with 7 bases lining up with TRBD2. Unmatched junction bases numbered 6, after V lost 1 base and J lost 4 bases. The CDR3 totals 15 residues. Germline V CDR1 and CDR2: SGHNT, YENEEA. In nucleotides, the CDR3 is TGTGCCAGCAGCTTAGTGAGCGGGGCCGGAGAGACCCAGTACTTC. This sequence encodes CASSLVSGAGETQYF.